This T cell receptor (beta chain) appears in the sequencing data of a study of identical twins. Germline V gene data show CDR1 as SGHAT and CDR2 as FQNNGV. The V end was cut by 2 bases, the J end by 3 bases, with 23 bases between. The CDR3 contains 19 residues. With template switching, a universal primer site was added, and the cDNA carried unique molecular identifiers. TCRdb called the 5' RACE reads again in MiXCR, with one record for every CDR3 protein. This repertoire shows approximately 190,000 distinct CDR3 sequences, 15% to 20% found once; its top ten account for 35% to 45%. These data are also associated with another study on T cells expressing NK-cell markers. That work states: Nothing established the HCMV specificity of expanded NKG2C+ T cell clones.

The clonotype was recovered from a woman between 18 and 30 years old in good health. The chain employs TRBV11-2 and TRBJ2-1; tentatively, D is TRBD1 (5 bases). The specimen was CD8+ T cells sorted from blood. In nucleotides, the CDR3 is TGTGCCAGCAGCTTACAGGGTCTAGGGCGGTCGGCTATCTACAATGAGCAGTTCTTC. This codes for CASSLQGLGRSAIYNEQFF.